This T cell receptor (beta chain) derives from a study of blood T cell repertoires in COVID-19. Study at large: Sources were T cells, B-cell-depleted T cells, or PBMCs; the material itself was cDNA or gDNA.

In the source study's methods: Researchers report that nucleated cell counts were estimated from reference gene primer amplification. Produced via immunoSEQ multiplex PCR; TCRdb's table is partial and in-frame only. Clonal size and the V and J genes are those of that table, whereas D and trimming came from the DNA. In the table there are around 300,000 clones, 65% to 90% of which are singletons. The sequenced sample consisted of peripheral blood. This sequence was found in a human donor in a cohort sampled during active COVID-19.

CDR3 coding DNA: TGCGCCAGCAGCCAGTGGTTACAGCTGGGGGGAGAGCAGTACTTC. Its protein is CASSQWLQLGGEQYF. The gene calls are TRBV4-1 and TRBJ2-7, with D tentatively TRBD2 (6 bases). CDR1 is MGHRA, CDR2 YSYEKL, per germline. Deletions cut 3 bases from V and 7 bases from J, with 19 bases between. The CDR3 loop spans 15 amino acids.